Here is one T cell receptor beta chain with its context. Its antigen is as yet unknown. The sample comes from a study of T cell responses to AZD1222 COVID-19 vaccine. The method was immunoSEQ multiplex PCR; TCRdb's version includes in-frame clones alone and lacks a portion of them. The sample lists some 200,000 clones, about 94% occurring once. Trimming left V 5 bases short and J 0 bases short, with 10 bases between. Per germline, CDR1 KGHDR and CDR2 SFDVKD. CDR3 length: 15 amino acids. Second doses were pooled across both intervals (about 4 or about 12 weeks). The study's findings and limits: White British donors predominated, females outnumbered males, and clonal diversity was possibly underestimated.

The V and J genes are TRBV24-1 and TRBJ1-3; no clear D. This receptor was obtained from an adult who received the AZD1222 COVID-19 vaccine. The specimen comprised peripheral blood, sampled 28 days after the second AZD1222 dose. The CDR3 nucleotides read TGTGCCACCAGTGTACACCCGAGCTCTGGAAACACCATATATTTT. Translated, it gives CATSVHPSSGNTIYF.